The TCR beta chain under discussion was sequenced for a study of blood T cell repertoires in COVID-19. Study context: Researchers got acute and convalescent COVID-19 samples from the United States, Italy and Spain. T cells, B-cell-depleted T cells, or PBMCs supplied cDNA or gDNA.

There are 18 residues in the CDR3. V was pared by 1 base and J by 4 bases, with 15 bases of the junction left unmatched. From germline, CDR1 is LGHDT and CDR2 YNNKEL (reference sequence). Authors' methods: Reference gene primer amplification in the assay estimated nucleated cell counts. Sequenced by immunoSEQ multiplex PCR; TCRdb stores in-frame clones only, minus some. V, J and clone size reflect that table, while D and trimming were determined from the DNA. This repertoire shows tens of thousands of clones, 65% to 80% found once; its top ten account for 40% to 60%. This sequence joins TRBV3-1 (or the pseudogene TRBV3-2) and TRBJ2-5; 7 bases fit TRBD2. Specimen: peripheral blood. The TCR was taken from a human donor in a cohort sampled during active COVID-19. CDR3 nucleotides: TGTGCCAGCAGCCAAGTTGTATTTGGGGGAGGGGTAGGAGAGACCCAGTACTTC. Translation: CASSQVVFGGGVGETQYF.